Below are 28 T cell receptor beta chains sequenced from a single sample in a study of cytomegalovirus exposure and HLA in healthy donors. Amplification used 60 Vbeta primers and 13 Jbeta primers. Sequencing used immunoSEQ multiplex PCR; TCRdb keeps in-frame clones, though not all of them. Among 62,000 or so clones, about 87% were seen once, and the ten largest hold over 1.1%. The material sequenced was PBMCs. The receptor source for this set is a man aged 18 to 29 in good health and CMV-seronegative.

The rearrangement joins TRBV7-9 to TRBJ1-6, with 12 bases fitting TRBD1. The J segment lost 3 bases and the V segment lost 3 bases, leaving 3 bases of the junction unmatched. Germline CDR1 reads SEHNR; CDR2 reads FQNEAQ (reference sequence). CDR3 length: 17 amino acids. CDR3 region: CASSFGTGGLYNSPLHF. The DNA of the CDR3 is TGTGCCAGCAGCTTTGGGACAGGGGGCCTCTATAATTCACCCCTCCACTTT.

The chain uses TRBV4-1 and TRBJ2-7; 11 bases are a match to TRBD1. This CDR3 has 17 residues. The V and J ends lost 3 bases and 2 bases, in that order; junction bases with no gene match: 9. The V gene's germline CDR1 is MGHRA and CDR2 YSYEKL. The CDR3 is CASSHLKGGQGAYEQYF. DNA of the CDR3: TGCGCCAGCAGCCATCTCAAAGGGGGACAGGGGGCCTACGAGCAGTACTTC.

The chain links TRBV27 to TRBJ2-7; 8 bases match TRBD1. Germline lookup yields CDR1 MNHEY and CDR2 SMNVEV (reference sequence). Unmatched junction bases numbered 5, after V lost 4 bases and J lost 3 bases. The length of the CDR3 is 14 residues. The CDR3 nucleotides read TGTGCCAGCAGTTGGACAGGGAACCTCTACGAGCAGTACTTC. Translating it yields CASSWTGNLYEQYF.

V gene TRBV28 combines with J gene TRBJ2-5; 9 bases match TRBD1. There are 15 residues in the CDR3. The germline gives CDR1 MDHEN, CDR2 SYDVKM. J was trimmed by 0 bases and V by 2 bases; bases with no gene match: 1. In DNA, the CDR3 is TGTGCCAGCAGTTTAGGACAGGGGTACCAAGAGACCCAGTACTTC. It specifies CASSLGQGYQETQYF.

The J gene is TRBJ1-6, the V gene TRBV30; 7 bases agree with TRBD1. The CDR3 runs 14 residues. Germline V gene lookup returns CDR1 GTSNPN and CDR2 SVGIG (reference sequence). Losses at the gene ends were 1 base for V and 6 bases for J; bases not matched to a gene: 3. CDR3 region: CAWSEGTVNSPLHF. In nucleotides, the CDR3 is TGTGCCTGGAGTGAAGGGACAGTTAATTCACCCCTCCACTTT.

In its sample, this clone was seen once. CDR3 residues: CASSWQGSEQYF. DNA for the CDR3: TGTGCCAGCAGCTGGCAGGGGAGCGAGCAGTACTTC. This rearrangement joins TRBV11-2 to TRBJ2-7, with a weak D call TRBD1 (6 bases). The CDR3 is 12 residues long. Between the trimmed V and J ends, which lost 4 bases and 6 bases, there was a span of 10 bases. CDR1 is SGHAT and CDR2 is FQNNGV in the germline V gene.

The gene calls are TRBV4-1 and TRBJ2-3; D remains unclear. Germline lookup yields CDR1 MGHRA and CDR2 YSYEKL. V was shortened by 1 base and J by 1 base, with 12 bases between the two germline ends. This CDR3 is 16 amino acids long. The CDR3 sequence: CASSQGVSRGTDTQYF. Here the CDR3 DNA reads TGCGCCAGCAGCCAAGGGGTTAGCCGGGGCACAGATACGCAGTATTTT.

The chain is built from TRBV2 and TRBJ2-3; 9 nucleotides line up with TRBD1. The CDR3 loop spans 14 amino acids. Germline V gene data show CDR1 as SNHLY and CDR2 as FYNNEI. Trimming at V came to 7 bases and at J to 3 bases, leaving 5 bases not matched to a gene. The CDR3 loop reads CASIFDRGTDTQYF. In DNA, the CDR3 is TGTGCCAGCATATTCGACAGGGGGACAGATACGCAGTATTTT.

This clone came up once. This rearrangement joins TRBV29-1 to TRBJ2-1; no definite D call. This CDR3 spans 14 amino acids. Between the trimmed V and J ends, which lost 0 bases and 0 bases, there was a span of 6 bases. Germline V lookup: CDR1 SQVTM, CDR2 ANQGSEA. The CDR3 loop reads CSVEDYSSYNEQFF. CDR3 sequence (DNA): TGCAGCGTTGAAGATTACAGCTCCTACAATGAGCAGTTCTTC.

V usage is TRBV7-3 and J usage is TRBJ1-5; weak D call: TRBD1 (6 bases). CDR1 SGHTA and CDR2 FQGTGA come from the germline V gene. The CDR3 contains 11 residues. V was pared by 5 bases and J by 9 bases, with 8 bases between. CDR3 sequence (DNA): TGTGCCAGCAGCATAGGGGGGCCCCAGCATTTT. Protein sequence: CASSIGGPQHF.

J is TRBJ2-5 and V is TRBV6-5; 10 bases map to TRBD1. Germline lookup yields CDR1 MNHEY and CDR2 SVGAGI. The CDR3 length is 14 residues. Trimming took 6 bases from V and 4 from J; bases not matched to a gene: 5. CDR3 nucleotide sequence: TGTGCCAGCAGCCGGACAGGGGGAGGAGAGACCCAGTACTTC. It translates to CASSRTGGGETQYF.

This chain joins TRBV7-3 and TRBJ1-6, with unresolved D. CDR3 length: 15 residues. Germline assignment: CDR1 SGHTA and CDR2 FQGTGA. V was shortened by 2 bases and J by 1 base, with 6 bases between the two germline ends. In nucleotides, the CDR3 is TGTGCCAGCAGCTTATTTCGGTCCTATAATTCACCCCTCCACTTT. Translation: CASSLFRSYNSPLHF.

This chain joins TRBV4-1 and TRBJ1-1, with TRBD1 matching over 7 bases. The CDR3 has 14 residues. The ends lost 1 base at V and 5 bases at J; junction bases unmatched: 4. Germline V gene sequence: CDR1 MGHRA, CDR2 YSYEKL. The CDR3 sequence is CASSQGQGWTEAFF. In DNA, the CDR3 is TGCGCCAGCAGCCAAGGACAGGGATGGACTGAAGCTTTCTTT.

CDR3 nucleotide sequence: TGTGCCAGCAGTTTACCGGGACAGGGTACCTACGAGCAGTACTTC. This encodes CASSLPGQGTYEQYF. The chain links TRBV28 to TRBJ2-7, with TRBD1 identical over 9 bases. J lost 2 bases, V lost 2 bases, and 4 bases had no gene match. The germline V gene encodes CDR1 MDHEN and CDR2 SYDVKM. CDR3 size: 15 residues.

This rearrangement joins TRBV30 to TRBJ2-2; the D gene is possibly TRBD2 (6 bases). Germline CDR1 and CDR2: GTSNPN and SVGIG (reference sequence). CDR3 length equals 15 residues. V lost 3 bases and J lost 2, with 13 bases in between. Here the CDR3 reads CAWRGGVSNTGELFF. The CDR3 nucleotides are TGTGCCTGGAGGGGGGGAGTGAGTAACACCGGGGAGCTGTTTTTT.

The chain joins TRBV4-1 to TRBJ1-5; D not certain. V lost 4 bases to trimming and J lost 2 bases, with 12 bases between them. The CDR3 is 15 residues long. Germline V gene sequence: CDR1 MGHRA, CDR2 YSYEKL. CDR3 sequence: CASSPVVLGNQPQHF. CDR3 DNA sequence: TGCGCCAGCAGCCCGGTAGTGTTGGGCAATCAGCCCCAGCATTTT.

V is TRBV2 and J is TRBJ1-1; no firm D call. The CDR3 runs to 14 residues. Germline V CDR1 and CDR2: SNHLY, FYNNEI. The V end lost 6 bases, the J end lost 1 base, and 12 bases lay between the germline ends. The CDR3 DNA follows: TGTGCCAGCAGGGAGGACGCGCGGAACACTGAAGCTTTCTTT. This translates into CASREDARNTEAFF.

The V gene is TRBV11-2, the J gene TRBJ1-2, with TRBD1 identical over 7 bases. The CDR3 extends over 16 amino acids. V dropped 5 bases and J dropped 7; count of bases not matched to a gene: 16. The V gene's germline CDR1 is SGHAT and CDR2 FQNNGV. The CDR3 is CASSARDSLIWGGYTF. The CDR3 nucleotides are TGTGCCAGCAGCGCGCGGGACAGCCTCATTTGGGGTGGCTACACCTTC. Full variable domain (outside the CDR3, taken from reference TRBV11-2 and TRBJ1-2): EAGVAQSPRYKIIEKRQSVAFWCNPISGHATLYWYQQILGQGPKLLIQFQNNGVVDDSQLPKDRFSAERLKGVDSTLKIQPAKLEDSAVYLCASSARDSLIWGGYTFGSGTRLTVV.

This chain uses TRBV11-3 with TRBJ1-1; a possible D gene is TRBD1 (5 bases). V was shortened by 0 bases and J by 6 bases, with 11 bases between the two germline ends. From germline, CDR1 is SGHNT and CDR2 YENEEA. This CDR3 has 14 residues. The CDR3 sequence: CASSLDSGAAEAFF. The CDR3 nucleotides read TGTGCCAGCAGCTTAGATAGCGGGGCGGCTGAAGCTTTCTTT.

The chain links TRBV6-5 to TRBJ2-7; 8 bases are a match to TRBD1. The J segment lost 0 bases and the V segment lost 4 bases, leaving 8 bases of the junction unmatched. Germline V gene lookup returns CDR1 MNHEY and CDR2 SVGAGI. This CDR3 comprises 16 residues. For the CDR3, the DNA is TGTGCCAGCAGTTCCCAAGAGGGGACAGGCTCCTACGAGCAGTACTTC. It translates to CASSSQEGTGSYEQYF.

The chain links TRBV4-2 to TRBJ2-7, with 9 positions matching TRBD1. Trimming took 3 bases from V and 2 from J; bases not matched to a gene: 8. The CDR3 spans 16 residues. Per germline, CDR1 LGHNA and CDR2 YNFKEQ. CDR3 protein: CASSQGRQGGPYEQYF. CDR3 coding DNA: TGTGCCAGCAGCCAGGGACGACAGGGGGGACCCTACGAGCAGTACTTC.

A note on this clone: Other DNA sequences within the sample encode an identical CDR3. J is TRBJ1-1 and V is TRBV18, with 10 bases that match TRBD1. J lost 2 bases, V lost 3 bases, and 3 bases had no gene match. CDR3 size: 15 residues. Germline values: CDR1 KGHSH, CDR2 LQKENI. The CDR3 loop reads CASSPRQGANTEAFF. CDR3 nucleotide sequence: TGTGCCAGCTCACCGAGACAGGGGGCAAACACTGAAGCTTTCTTT.

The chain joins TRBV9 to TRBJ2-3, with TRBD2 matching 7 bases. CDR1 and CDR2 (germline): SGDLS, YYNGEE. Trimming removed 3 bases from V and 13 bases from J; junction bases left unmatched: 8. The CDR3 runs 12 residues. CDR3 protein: CASSAGDGRKYF. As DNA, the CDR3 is TGTGCCAGCAGCGCTGGGGACGGGAGGAAGTATTTT.

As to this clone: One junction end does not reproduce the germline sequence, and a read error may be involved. CDR3 loop: CASSLLAGGLNEQFF. For the CDR3, the DNA is TGTGCTAGCAGCTTACTAGCGGGGGGGCTCAATGAGCAGTTCTTC. This chain links TRBV7-7 with TRBJ2-1; TRBD2 matches at 13 bases. Looked up from germline, CDR1 is SSHAT and CDR2 is FNYEAQ (reference sequence). The length of the CDR3 is 15 residues.

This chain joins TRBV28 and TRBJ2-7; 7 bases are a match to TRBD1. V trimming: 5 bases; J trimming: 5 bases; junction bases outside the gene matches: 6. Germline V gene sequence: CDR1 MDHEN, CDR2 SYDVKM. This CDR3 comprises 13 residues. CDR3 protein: CASSHRGEDEQYF. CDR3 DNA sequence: TGTGCCAGCAGTCACAGGGGTGAAGACGAGCAGTACTTC.

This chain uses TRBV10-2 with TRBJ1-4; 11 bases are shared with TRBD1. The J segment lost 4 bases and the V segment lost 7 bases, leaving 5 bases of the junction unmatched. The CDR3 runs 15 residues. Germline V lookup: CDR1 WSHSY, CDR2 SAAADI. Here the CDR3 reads CASTGQGAGNEKLFF. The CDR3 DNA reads TGCGCCAGCACTGGACAGGGGGCCGGTAATGAAAAACTGTTTTTT.

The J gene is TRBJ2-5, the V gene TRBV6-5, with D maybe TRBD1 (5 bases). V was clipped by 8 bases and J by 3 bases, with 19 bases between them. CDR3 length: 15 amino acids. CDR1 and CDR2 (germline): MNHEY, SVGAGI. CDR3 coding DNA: TGTGCCAGCGTAGATTATAGGGGAAGGGAAGAGACCCAGTACTTC. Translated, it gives CASVDYRGREETQYF.

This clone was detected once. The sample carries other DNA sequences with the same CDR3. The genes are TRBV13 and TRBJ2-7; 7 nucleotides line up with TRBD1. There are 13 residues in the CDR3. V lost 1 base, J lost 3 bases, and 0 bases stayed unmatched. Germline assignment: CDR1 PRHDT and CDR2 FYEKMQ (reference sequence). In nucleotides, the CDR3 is TGTGCCAGCAGCTTAGACAGGGGCTACGAGCAGTACTTC. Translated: CASSLDRGYEQYF.